This TCR beta chain was recorded in a study of cytotoxic CD8 clonotypes in ibrutinib-treated CLL. Study context: Partial response occurred in 24 patients and complete response in 2; at median about 70 months, roughly 15 remained remitted and roughly twelve progressed. Study-wide findings and caveats: Before falling back toward baseline at progression, clonality had risen at the time of ibrutinib response.

Germline CDR1 is SNHLY and CDR2 is FYNNEI. The length of the CDR3 is 14 residues. V lost 4 bases and J 1 base, leaving 10 bases between the germline ends. As for this clone: The target antigen is unknown.

The data were produced by immunoSEQ multiplex PCR, yet TCRdb's version contains in-frame clones alone and is incomplete. Here the sample spans approximately 45,000 clones, under 80% being singletons. The chain carries TRBV2 and TRBJ1-1; a possible D gene is TRBD1 (6 bases). This clonotype originated in a human donor with chronic lymphocytic leukemia. This specimen consisted of PBMCs, obtained after 24 months of ibrutinib treatment. Written as DNA, the CDR3 is TGTGCCAGCAGTGCGGACAGCCCGAACACTGAAGCTTTCTTT. Protein product: CASSADSPNTEAFF. Full variable domain (outside the CDR3, taken from reference TRBV2 and TRBJ1-1): EPEVTQTPSHQVTQMGQEVILRCVPISNHLYFYWYRQILGQKVEFLVSFYNNEISEKSEIFDDQFSVERPDGSNFTLKIRSTKLEDSAMYFCASSADSPNTEAFFGQGTRLTVV.